This T cell receptor (beta chain) was sequenced during a study of CD8+ T cells in alopecia areata. Findings and caveats of the study: Persistence of many expanded lesional clones was seen in scalp and blood during tofacitinib. In lesional scalp, particularly from alopecia totalis/universalis, clonality was higher than in normal scalp. Among the top 100, expanded CD8+ clones were significantly decreased by tofacitinib, as was scalp clonality.

Extracted RNA was reverse transcribed, and the resulting cDNA served as sequencing template. Method: immunoSEQ multiplex PCR; TCRdb's copy keeps in-frame clones and lacks some. The sample records 200,000 to 250,000 clones, around two fifths being singletons. Trimming removed 2 bases from V and 6 bases from J, with 14 bases in between. CDR1 and CDR2 (germline): GTSNPN, SVGIG (reference sequence). The CDR3 has 14 amino acids. This clone was detected a few times. Antigen specificity is unknown. Treatment described: oral pan-JAK inhibitor, 5-10 mg twice daily. The investigators collected lesional scalp punch biopsies and peripheral blood from alopecia areata patients.

The chain carries TRBV30 and TRBJ2-1, with a weak D call TRBD1 (6 bases). This sample comprised CD4+ T cells sorted from blood, obtained between weeks 36 and 40, from a patient treated with tofacitinib. This TCR was sampled from a human donor with alopecia areata. CDR3 nucleotides: TGTGCCTGGAGTACAGGGCTCGGTCTCAATGAGCAGTTCTTC. Translating gives CAWSTGLGLNEQFF. Variable domain in full (rest from reference TRBV30 and TRBJ2-1): SQTIHQWPATLVQPVGSPLSLECTVEGTSNPNLYWYRQAAGRGLQLLFYSVGIGQISSEVPQNLSASRPQDRQFILSSKKLLLSDSGFYLCAWSTGLGLNEQFFGPGTRLTVL.